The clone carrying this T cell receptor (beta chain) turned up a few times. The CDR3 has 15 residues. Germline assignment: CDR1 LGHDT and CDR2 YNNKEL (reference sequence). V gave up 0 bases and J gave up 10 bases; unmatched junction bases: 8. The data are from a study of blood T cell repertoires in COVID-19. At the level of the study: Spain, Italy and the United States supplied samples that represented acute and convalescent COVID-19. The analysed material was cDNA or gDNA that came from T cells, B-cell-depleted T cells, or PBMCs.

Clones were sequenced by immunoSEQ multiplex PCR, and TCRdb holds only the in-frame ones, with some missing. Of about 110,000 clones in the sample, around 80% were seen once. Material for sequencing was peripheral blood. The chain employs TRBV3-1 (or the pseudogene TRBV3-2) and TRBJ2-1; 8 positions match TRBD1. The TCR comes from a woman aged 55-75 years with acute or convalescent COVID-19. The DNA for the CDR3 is TGTGCCAGCAGCCAAGATGTATCAGGGGGCCGGGAGCAGTTCTTC. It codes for CASSQDVSGGREQFF.